A single sample is the source of the 16 T cell receptor beta chains below, sequenced in a study of blood T cell repertoires in COVID-19. Only in-frame clones appear in the TCRdb table, and some are missing; sequencing was by immunoSEQ multiplex PCR. The sample shows some 180,000 clones, approximately 86% of them seen only once. The sequencing sample was made of peripheral blood. The receptors were sampled from a woman older than 75 with COVID-19, enrolled during active disease.

The CDR3, as DNA: TGTGCCAGCAGACAAGGACTGAGGAATGAGCAGTTCTTC. Translating it yields CASRQGLRNEQFF. This chain connects TRBV6-5 to TRBJ2-1; a possible D gene is TRBD2 (5 bases). The germline V gene encodes CDR1 MNHEY and CDR2 SVGAGI. The ends were cut back, 6 bases at V and 7 bases at J, with 13 bases in the middle. The CDR3 contains 13 residues.

The CDR3 DNA follows: TGTGCCAGCAGCTTAAATCTTAGGACAGGGACTTTCTCCTACGAGCAGTACTTC. Translating it yields CASSLNLRTGTFSYEQYF. V and J are TRBV7-9 and TRBJ2-7, with 8 bases lining up with TRBD1. Germline V gene sequence: CDR1 SEHNR, CDR2 FQNEAQ (reference sequence). CDR3 length equals 18 residues. J was trimmed by 0 bases and V by 2 bases; bases with no gene match: 12.

The chain combines TRBV12-5 with TRBJ1-2; 9 positions agree with TRBD1. Unmatched junction bases numbered 10, after V lost 0 bases and J lost 8 bases. The CDR3 sequence is 16 residues long. Germline assignment: CDR1 LGHNT and CDR2 FRNRAP. This CDR3 is CASGLVPGQGIGGYTF. The CDR3, as DNA: TGTGCTAGTGGTTTGGTACCAGGACAGGGGATAGGAGGCTACACCTTC. The whole variable domain, filled in from reference TRBV12-5 and TRBJ1-2, reads DARVTQTPRHKVTEMGQEVTMRCQPILGHNTVFWYRQTMMQGLELLAYFRNRAPLDDSGMPKDRFSAEMPDATLATLKIQPSEPRDSAVYFCASGLVPGQGIGGYTFGSGTRLTVV.

The table lists this clone with a count of one. The chain has TRBV24-1 and TRBJ2-3; TRBD2 matches 10 bases. The CDR3 is 17 amino acids. V trimming: 2 bases; J trimming: 1 base; junction bases outside the gene matches: 5. CDR1 is KGHDR, CDR2 SFDVKD, per germline. CDR3 sequence reads: CATSDSLAGIGTDTQYF. The DNA for the CDR3 is TGTGCCACCAGTGATTCACTAGCGGGAATTGGCACAGATACGCAGTATTTT.

The table lists this clone with a count of one. The rearrangement joins TRBV11-2 to TRBJ2-2, with TRBD1 identical over 7 bases. The CDR3 length is 18 residues. With 1 base clipped from V and 0 bases from J, the junction kept 8 bases outside the gene matches. Germline CDR1 is SGHAT and CDR2 is FQNNGV. CDR3 in amino acids: CASSLVRGRLTNTGELFF. DNA for the CDR3: TGTGCCAGCAGCTTAGTTAGGGGGCGTCTAACGAACACCGGGGAGCTGTTTTTT.

This clone was recorded once. In DNA, the CDR3 is TGTGCCAGCAGTATCACAGGAACCTTCTCTGGAAACACCATATATTTT. This translates into CASSITGTFSGNTIYF. The gene calls are TRBV28 and TRBJ1-3; D possibly corresponds to TRBD1 (5 bases). V was trimmed by 5 bases and J by 0 bases, leaving 14 bases between them. The CDR3 covers 16 residues. Germline V gives CDR1 MDHEN, CDR2 SYDVKM. The full variable domain, its missing parts supplied by reference TRBV28 and TRBJ1-3, is DVKVTQSSRYLVKRTGEKVFLECVQDMDHENMFWYRQDPGLGLRLIYFSYDVKMKEKGDIPEGYSVSREKKERFSLILESASTNQTSMYLCASSITGTFSGNTIYFGEGSWLTVV.

The chain couples TRBV7-2 to TRBJ2-6; D remains ambiguous. Germline loops: CDR1 SGHTA, CDR2 FQGNSA. V shed 8 bases and J shed 2 bases, with 16 bases lying between them. The length of the CDR3 is 16 residues. The CDR3 DNA is TGTGCCAGCGAGAGATTGTCGCCAACTGGGGCCAACGTCCTGACTTTC. It yields the protein CASERLSPTGANVLTF.

This chain links TRBV15 with TRBJ1-6, with 7 bases fitting TRBD1. V lost 8 bases and J lost 5; bases outside the gene matches: 6. CDR1 is LNHNV and CDR2 is YYDKDF in the germline V gene (reference sequence). This CDR3 contains 14 residues. CDR3 DNA sequence: TGTGCCACCCGGGCGGGACAGAATAATTCACCCCTCCACTTT. This codes for CATRAGQNNSPLHF.

J is TRBJ1-2 and V is TRBV20-1; 10 bases align to TRBD1. Germline V CDR1 and CDR2: DFQATT, SNEGSKA (reference sequence). This CDR3 region has 15 residues. V gave up 3 bases and J gave up 6 bases; unmatched junction bases: 10. DNA of the CDR3: TGCAGTGCTAGTGTTCTTGACAGGGGGCCTGATGGCTACACCTTC. Its translation is CSASVLDRGPDGYTF.

This rearrangement joins TRBV3-1 (or the pseudogene TRBV3-2) to TRBJ2-3; D may be TRBD1 (5 bases). Germline V lookup: CDR1 LGHDT, CDR2 YNNKEL (reference sequence). V lost 8 bases and J lost 5, with 8 bases in between. The CDR3 spans 11 residues. CDR3 residues: CASGQGDTQYF. The CDR3 DNA is TGTGCCAGCGGTCAGGGAGATACGCAGTATTTT.

This clone was seen only a few times. This chain links TRBV28 with TRBJ2-5; D is possibly TRBD1 (6 bases). From germline, CDR1 is MDHEN and CDR2 SYDVKM. V was trimmed by 4 bases and J by 1 base, leaving 10 bases between them. The CDR3 runs to 14 residues. The CDR3 coding sequence is TGTGCCAGCAGTTCCGGACAGTCCCAAGAGACCCAGTACTTC. Translating gives CASSSGQSQETQYF.

The V and J genes are TRBV10-2 and TRBJ2-1, with TRBD2 matching over 7 bases. Trimming cost V 3 bases and J 0 bases; bases outside gene matches: 5. The CDR3 contains 16 residues. CDR1 is WSHSY, CDR2 SAAADI, per germline. DNA for the CDR3: TGCGCCAGCAGTGATTTAGGGAGGGCCTCCTACAATGAGCAGTTCTTC. This codes for CASSDLGRASYNEQFF.

The chain carries TRBV2 and TRBJ1-2; 7 bases agree with TRBD1. Germline lookup yields CDR1 SNHLY and CDR2 FYNNEI. CDR3 size: 14 residues. With V trimmed by 5 bases and J by 0 bases, 3 bases remained unmatched. The chain's CDR3 is CASSQGTANYGYTF. The CDR3 bases are TGTGCCAGCAGTCAAGGGACAGCTAACTATGGCTACACCTTC. The full variable domain, completed using reference TRBV2 and TRBJ1-2, is EPEVTQTPSHQVTQMGQEVILRCVPISNHLYFYWYRQILGQKVEFLVSFYNNEISEKSEIFDDQFSVERPDGSNFTLKIRSTKLEDSAMYFCASSQGTANYGYTFGSGTRLTVV.

The gene calls are TRBV21-1 and TRBJ2-3; TRBD2, the table's D call, lacks a check against the DNA. TRBV21-1 is a documented pseudogene. The CDR3 runs 19 residues. The CDR3 DNA reads as TGTGCCAGCAGCCGTGAACGAGCGGGAGGGCTCCTCGGCTACGGTACGCAGTATTTT. Translation: CASSRERAGGLLGYGTQYF.

The chain is built from TRBV7-9 and TRBJ1-2; perhaps TRBD1 as D (6 bases). The germline V gene encodes CDR1 SEHNR and CDR2 FQNEAQ (reference sequence). This CDR3 has 13 residues. Trimming removed 5 bases at V and 5 bases at J, with 12 bases between. CDR3 residues: CASSLIGGYGYTF. The DNA of the CDR3 is TGTGCCAGCAGCCTAATAGGGGGTTATGGCTACACCTTC.

J is TRBJ1-1 and V is TRBV5-1; D uncertain. The length of the CDR3 is 15 residues. V was pared by 3 bases and J by 3 bases, with 15 bases between. Germline V gene data show CDR1 as SGHRS and CDR2 as YFSETQ. The CDR3 protein is CASSSTVQRHTEAFF. The DNA of the CDR3 is TGCGCCAGCAGCTCGACCGTCCAGCGGCACACTGAAGCTTTCTTT.